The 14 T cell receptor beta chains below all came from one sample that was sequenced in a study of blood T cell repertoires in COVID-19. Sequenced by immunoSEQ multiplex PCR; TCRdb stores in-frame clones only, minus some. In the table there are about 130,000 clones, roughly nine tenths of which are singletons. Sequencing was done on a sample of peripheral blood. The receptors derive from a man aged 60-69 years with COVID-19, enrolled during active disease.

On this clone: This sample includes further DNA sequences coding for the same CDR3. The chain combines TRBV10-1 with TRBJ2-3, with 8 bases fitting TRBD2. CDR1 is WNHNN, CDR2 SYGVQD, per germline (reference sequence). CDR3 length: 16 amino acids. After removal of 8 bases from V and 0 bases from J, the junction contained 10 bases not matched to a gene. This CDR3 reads CASSLVSGASTDTQYF. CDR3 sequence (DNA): TGCGCCAGCTCACTAGTTAGCGGGGCTAGCACAGATACGCAGTATTTT.

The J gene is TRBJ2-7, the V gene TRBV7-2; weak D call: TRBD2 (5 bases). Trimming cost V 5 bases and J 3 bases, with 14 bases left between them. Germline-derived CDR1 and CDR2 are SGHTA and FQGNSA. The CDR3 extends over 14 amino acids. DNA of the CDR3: TGTGCCAGCAGCATGACCCGAGAGGGCTACGAGCAGTACTTC. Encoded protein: CASSMTREGYEQYF. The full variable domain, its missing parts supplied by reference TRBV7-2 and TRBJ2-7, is GAGVSQSPSNKVTEKGKDVELRCDPISGHTALYWYRQSLGQGLEFLIYFQGNSAPDKSGLPSDRFSAERTGGSVSTLTIQRTQQEDSAVYLCASSMTREGYEQYFGPGTRLTVT.

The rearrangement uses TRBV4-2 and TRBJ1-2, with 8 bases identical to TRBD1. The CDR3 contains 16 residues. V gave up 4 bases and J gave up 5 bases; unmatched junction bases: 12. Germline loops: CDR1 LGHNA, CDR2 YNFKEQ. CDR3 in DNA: TGTGCCAGCAGCCCACCGGAGACAGGGGTTGGATATGGCTACACCTTC. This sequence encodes CASSPPETGVGYGYTF.

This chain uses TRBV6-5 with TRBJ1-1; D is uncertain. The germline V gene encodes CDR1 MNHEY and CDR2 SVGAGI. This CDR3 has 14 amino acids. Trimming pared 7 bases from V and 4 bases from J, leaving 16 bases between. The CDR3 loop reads CASINREVGTEAFF. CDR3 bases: TGTGCCAGCATCAATAGGGAGGTAGGCACTGAAGCTTTCTTT.

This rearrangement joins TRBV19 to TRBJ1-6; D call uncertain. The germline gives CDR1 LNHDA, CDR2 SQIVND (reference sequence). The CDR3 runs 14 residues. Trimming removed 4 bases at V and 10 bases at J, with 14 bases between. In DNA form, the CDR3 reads TGTGCCAGTAGTACCCGTAGCGGTTTCTCACCCCTCCACTTT. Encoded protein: CASSTRSGFSPLHF.

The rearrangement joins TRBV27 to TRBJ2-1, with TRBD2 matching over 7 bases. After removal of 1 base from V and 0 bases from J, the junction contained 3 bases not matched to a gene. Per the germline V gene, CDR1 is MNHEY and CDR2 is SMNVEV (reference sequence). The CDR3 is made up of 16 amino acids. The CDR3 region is CASSLWGGSSYNEQFF. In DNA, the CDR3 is TGTGCCAGCAGTTTATGGGGGGGGAGCTCCTACAATGAGCAGTTCTTC.

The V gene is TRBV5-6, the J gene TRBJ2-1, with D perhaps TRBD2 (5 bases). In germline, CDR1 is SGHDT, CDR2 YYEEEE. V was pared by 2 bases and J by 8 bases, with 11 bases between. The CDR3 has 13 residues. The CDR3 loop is CASSLTVAHEQFF. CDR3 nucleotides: TGTGCCAGCAGCTTAACGGTAGCGCATGAGCAGTTCTTC.

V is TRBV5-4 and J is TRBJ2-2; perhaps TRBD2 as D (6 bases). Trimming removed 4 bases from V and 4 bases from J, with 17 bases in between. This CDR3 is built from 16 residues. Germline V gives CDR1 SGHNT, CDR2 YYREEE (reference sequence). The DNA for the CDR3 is TGTGCCAGCAGCACTAGCACATCCACCGCCACCGGGGAGCTGTTTTTT. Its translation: CASSTSTSTATGELFF.

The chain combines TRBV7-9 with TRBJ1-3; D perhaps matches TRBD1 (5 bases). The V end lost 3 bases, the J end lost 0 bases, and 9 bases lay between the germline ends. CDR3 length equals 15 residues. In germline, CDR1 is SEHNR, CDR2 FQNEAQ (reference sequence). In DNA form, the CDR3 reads TGTGCCAGCAGCTTTGGGGGGATCTCTGGAAACACCATATATTTT. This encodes CASSFGGISGNTIYF.

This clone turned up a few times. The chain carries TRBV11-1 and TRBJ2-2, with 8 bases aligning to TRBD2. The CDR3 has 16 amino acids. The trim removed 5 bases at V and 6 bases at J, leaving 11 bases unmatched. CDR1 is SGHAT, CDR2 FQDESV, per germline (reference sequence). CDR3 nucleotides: TGTGCCAGCAGCCACTCCGGGAGGGTTGACGCCGGGGAGCTGTTTTTT. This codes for CASSHSGRVDAGELFF.

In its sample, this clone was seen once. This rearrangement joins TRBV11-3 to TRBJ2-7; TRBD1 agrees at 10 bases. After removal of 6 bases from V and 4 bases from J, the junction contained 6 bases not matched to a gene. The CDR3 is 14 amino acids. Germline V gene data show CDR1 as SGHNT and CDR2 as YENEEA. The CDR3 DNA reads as TGTGCCAGCAGTTCCCCGGGACAGGGGTACGAGCAGTACTTC. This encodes CASSSPGQGYEQYF.

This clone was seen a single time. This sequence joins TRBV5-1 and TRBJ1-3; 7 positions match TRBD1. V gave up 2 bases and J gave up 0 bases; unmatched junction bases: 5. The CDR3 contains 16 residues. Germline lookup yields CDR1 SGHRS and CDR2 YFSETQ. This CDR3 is CASSLGTAISGNTIYF. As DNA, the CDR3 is TGCGCCAGCAGCTTAGGGACAGCTATCTCTGGAAACACCATATATTTT.

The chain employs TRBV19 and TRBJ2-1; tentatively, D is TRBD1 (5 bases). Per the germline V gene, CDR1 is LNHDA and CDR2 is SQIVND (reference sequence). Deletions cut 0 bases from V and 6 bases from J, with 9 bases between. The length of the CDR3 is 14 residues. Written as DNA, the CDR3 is TGTGCCAGTAGTATAGATTCGACAGTCAATGAGCAGTTCTTC. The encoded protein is CASSIDSTVNEQFF.

This CDR3 is CASSLGGFQPQHF. CDR3 coding DNA: TGTGCCAGCAGTTTGGGAGGATTTCAGCCCCAGCATTTT. V and J are TRBV12-3 or TRBV12-4 and TRBJ1-5; no definite D call. Trimming took off 3 bases at V and 6 bases at J, with 9 bases between the two ends. This CDR3 spans 13 amino acids.